This T cell receptor beta chain comes out of a study of T cell repertoires in cytomegalovirus infection. The CDR3 length is 15 residues. Trimming at V came to 3 bases and at J to 10 bases, leaving 12 bases not matched to a gene. TCRdb analysed the reads with MiXCR anew, one entry per CDR3 protein. The sample comprises just over 450,000 distinct CDR3 sequences, roughly 43% of which are singletons, and roughly two fifths rests with the top ten. A note on this clonotype: Antigen specificity is unknown.

The chain links TRBV12-3 or TRBV12-4 to TRBJ2-1, with 7 bases fitting TRBD2. This clonotype originated in a human donor in good health (CMV status not recorded). Some clones in this sample may be carry-over from other donors' samples. The source material was cultured PBMCs, sampled from culture after CMV antigen stimulation. The CDR3 DNA is TGTGCCAGCAGTTTTGCGACTAGCACTTCTTTGGAGCAGTTCTTC. Protein sequence: CASSFATSTSLEQFF.